Shown below are 19 T cell receptor beta chains from a single sample sequenced in a study of T cells in localized non-small cell lung cancer. Some clones are missing from TCRdb's copy, which holds only in-frame ones; the method was immunoSEQ multiplex PCR. Altogether about 79,000 clones are present, approximately 84% being singletons, with the ten largest covering roughly 13%. The specimen was peripheral blood, collected before any cancer treatment. Receptors originate from a female donor older than 55 with stage I lung adenocarcinoma.

The chain is built from TRBV9 and TRBJ2-1, with TRBD2 as a possible D gene (5 bases). Germline V gene lookup returns CDR1 SGDLS and CDR2 YYNGEE. V was clipped by 0 bases and J by 1 base, with 8 bases between them. The CDR3 covers 15 residues. DNA for the CDR3: TGTGCCAGCAGCGTAGGTGAGGGTTCCTACAATGAGCAGTTCTTC. It yields the protein CASSVGEGSYNEQFF.

The CDR3 DNA reads as TGCGCCAGCAGCCCAGACAGTCCCAATCAGCCCCAGCATTTT. Translated, it gives CASSPDSPNQPQHF. This chain joins TRBV5-1 and TRBJ1-5, with a possible D match to TRBD1 (5 bases). This CDR3 spans 14 amino acids. The V end lost 4 bases, the J end lost 3 bases, and 11 bases lay between the germline ends. Per the germline V gene, CDR1 is SGHRS and CDR2 is YFSETQ.

Concerning this clone itself: The sample has other DNA sequences that encode this CDR3 too. The chain joins TRBV6-6 to TRBJ2-1, with TRBD2 matching over 9 bases. CDR1 and CDR2 from the germline V gene are MNHNY and SVGAGI (reference sequence). V was clipped by 6 bases and J by 1 base; unmatched bases: 7. This CDR3 spans 16 amino acids. CDR3 bases: TGTGCCAGCAGGGGAGGAGCGGGGGGTTCCTACAATGAGCAGTTCTTC. Its protein product is CASRGGAGGSYNEQFF.

The CDR3 nucleotides are TGTGCCAGCAGTCCCAGAGGAGACAAACTTTGGGGCTATGGCTACACCTTC. Protein sequence: CASSPRGDKLWGYGYTF. This rearrangement joins TRBV27 to TRBJ1-2; D is undetermined. CDR3 length: 17 residues. The germline gives CDR1 MNHEY, CDR2 SMNVEV (reference sequence). Trimming removed 5 bases from V and 4 bases from J, with 23 bases in between.

The rearrangement links TRBV6-6 to TRBJ1-1, with a weak D call TRBD1 (6 bases). The CDR3 covers 16 residues. Between the trimmed V and J ends, which lost 5 bases and 1 base, there was a span of 17 bases. From germline, CDR1 is MNHNY and CDR2 SVGAGI (reference sequence). CDR3 protein: CASSPGQRRQNTEAFF. CDR3 nucleotides: TGTGCCAGCAGTCCCGGACAGCGAAGACAGAACACTGAAGCTTTCTTT.

The rearrangement uses TRBV2 and TRBJ1-2, with unresolved D. Between the trimmed V and J ends, which lost 7 bases and 7 bases, there was a span of 16 bases. CDR1 SNHLY and CDR2 FYNNEI come from the germline V gene. There are 13 residues in the CDR3. The CDR3 region has the DNA TGTGCCAGCACCCCCCCCACGGAGGGTGGCTACACCTTC. Protein sequence: CASTPPTEGGYTF.

The chain links TRBV19 to TRBJ2-7, with D hard to call. Germline CDR1 and CDR2: LNHDA and SQIVND (reference sequence). This CDR3 comprises 15 residues. V shed 3 bases and J shed 0 bases, with 12 bases lying between them. The CDR3 reads CASSMYLESSYEQYF. CDR3 coding DNA: TGTGCCAGTAGTATGTATCTGGAAAGCTCCTACGAGCAGTACTTC.

CDR3 loop: CASSPRTGLTEAFF. The DNA of the CDR3 is TGTGCCAGCAGCCCCCGGACAGGGCTCACTGAAGCTTTCTTT. J is TRBJ1-1 and V is TRBV11-2, with 8 bases identical to TRBD1. Unmatched junction bases numbered 6, after V lost 5 bases and J lost 4 bases. CDR3 size: 14 residues. Looked up from germline, CDR1 is SGHAT and CDR2 is FQNNGV.

V is TRBV19 and J is TRBJ1-1; D is uncertain. The CDR3 is 14 residues long. The V and J ends lost 2 bases and 1 base respectively, with 8 bases between them. The germline gives CDR1 LNHDA, CDR2 SQIVND (reference sequence). This chain's CDR3 is CASSIKGWNTEAFF. Here the CDR3 DNA reads TGTGCCAGTAGTATAAAGGGATGGAACACTGAAGCTTTCTTT.

This clone was seen only once. The J gene is TRBJ2-7, the V gene TRBV7-2; D assignment may be TRBD1 or TRBD2 (6 bases each). The germline CDR1 and CDR2 sequences are SGHTA and FQGNSA. Between the trimmed V and J ends, which lost 7 bases and 5 bases, there was a span of 18 bases. The CDR3 has 14 residues. Here the CDR3 DNA reads TGTGCCAGCACCTCCGTAGGGGGGATTGACGAGCAGTACTTC. It specifies CASTSVGGIDEQYF.

This chain uses TRBV7-9 with TRBJ1-3; 8 bases are shared with TRBD1. The germline V gene encodes CDR1 SEHNR and CDR2 FQNEAQ (reference sequence). This CDR3 region has 16 residues. With V trimmed by 5 bases and J by 4 bases, 10 bases remained unmatched. The CDR3 region has the DNA TGTGCCAGCAGCATGCGGACAGGGTCTTACGGAAACACCATATATTTT. This translates into CASSMRTGSYGNTIYF.

This clone was seen only once. The J gene is TRBJ1-3, the V gene TRBV5-1; 10 nucleotides line up with TRBD1. V shed 4 bases, J shed 2 bases, and the junction held 6 bases outside the gene matches. Germline CDR1 SGHRS, CDR2 YFSETQ. The CDR3 is 16 amino acids. The CDR3 DNA is TGCGCCAGCAGCACGGGACAGGGGTCGCCTGGAAACACCATATATTTT. Amino acids: CASSTGQGSPGNTIYF. The full variable domain, completed using reference TRBV5-1 and TRBJ1-3, is KAGVTQTPRYLIKTRGQQVTLSCSPISGHRSVSWYQQTPGQGLQFLFEYFSETQRNKGNFPGRFSGRQFSNSRSEMNVSTLELGDSALYLCASSTGQGSPGNTIYFGEGSWLTVV.

Comment on this clone: One end of the junction is discordant with germline, which a read error may explain. The CDR3 region has the DNA TGTGCTAGCAGCTCGGACCTCGGTGAAAAACTGTTTTTT. This sequence encodes CASSSDLGEKLFF. The V and J genes are TRBV7-7 and TRBJ1-4, with D hard to call. From germline, CDR1 is SSHAT and CDR2 FNYEAQ (reference sequence). CDR3 size: 13 residues.

The chain recombines TRBV5-1 with TRBJ1-1; no clear D. Between the trimmed V and J ends, which lost 0 bases and 0 bases, there was a span of 6 bases. Per the germline V gene, CDR1 is SGHRS and CDR2 is YFSETQ. The CDR3 totals 14 residues. CDR3 region: CASSLGALNTEAFF. In DNA form, the CDR3 reads TGCGCCAGCAGCTTGGGGGCGTTGAACACTGAAGCTTTCTTT.

The rearrangement links TRBV6-5 to TRBJ2-3; D gene ambiguous. V gave up 6 bases and J gave up 0 bases, with 4 bases separating them. The CDR3 covers 12 residues. The germline gives CDR1 MNHEY, CDR2 SVGAGI. DNA of the CDR3: TGTGCCAGCAGCCAAAGCACAGATACGCAGTATTTT. This gives the protein CASSQSTDTQYF.

V usage is TRBV19 and J usage is TRBJ1-1; D remains unclear. The CDR3 totals 15 residues. Germline-derived CDR1 and CDR2 are LNHDA and SQIVND (reference sequence). V lost 6 bases to trimming and J lost 3 bases, with 17 bases between them. The CDR3 nucleotides are TGTGCCAGTAGCCTAATCCGGGATGTGGACACTGAAGCTTTCTTT. Encoded protein: CASSLIRDVDTEAFF.

This clone was observed once. The CDR3 here is CSVVTGIPTYEQYF. CDR3 in DNA: TGCAGCGTTGTAACAGGGATTCCAACCTACGAGCAGTACTTC. The rearrangement joins TRBV29-1 to TRBJ2-7, with a weak D call TRBD1 (6 bases). Germline lookup yields CDR1 SQVTM and CDR2 ANQGSEA. V lost 4 bases to trimming and J lost 2 bases, with 15 bases between them. The CDR3 totals 14 residues.

The genes are TRBV10-1 and TRBJ1-3; TRBD1 matches at 7 bases. CDR1 is WNHNN and CDR2 is SYGVQD in the germline V gene (reference sequence). Unmatched junction bases numbered 16, after V lost 8 bases and J lost 0 bases. CDR3 size: 18 residues. Written as DNA, the CDR3 is TGCGCCAGCGGGGGTGTTAAGGGGGCCTGTATCTCTGGAAACACCATATATTTT. It specifies CASGGVKGACISGNTIYF.

The V gene is TRBV20-1, the J gene TRBJ2-5, with D possibly being TRBD1 (6 bases). The DNA end is more similar to TRBJ2-7, so the J call may be wrong. The CDR3 covers 11 residues. Germline CDR1 is DFQATT and CDR2 is SNEGSKA (reference sequence). CDR3 amino acids: CSAKDSYEQYF. The DNA for the CDR3 is TGCAGTGCAAAGGACAGCTACGAGCAGTACTTC.